This T cell receptor beta chain was sequenced for a study of blood T cell repertoires in COVID-19. The overall study: The origin of the acute and convalescent COVID-19 samples was the United States, Italy and Spain. Sample material is recorded as cDNA or gDNA derived from T cells, B-cell-depleted T cells, or PBMCs.

V was pared by 3 bases and J by 4 bases, with 12 bases between. CDR1 and CDR2 (germline): SEHNR, FQNEAQ (reference sequence). CDR3 size: 14 residues. Original data processing: The assay estimated nucleated cells by amplifying reference gene primers. Assay used: immunoSEQ multiplex PCR; TCRdb lists only in-frame clones, some missing. Clonal size and the V and J genes are those of that table, whereas D and trimming came from the DNA. The sample has approximately 47,000 clones, roughly 82% seen once; the top ten hold 2% to 2.5%. The sample consisted of peripheral blood. This receptor was taken from a woman in her sixties or seventies with acute or convalescent COVID-19. V usage is TRBV7-9 and J usage is TRBJ1-2; D may be TRBD1 (6 bases). CDR3 sequence (DNA): TGTGCCAGCAGCTTGGGGGGGCTCGGCTATGGCTACACCTTC. Encoded protein: CASSLGGLGYGYTF. Full variable domain (remainder filled in from reference TRBV7-9 and TRBJ1-2): DTGVSQNPRHKITKRGQNVTFRCDPISEHNRLYWYRQTLGQGPEFLTYFQNEAQLEKSRLLSDRFSAERPKGSFSTLEIQRTEQGDSAMYLCASSLGGLGYGYTFGSGTRLTVV.